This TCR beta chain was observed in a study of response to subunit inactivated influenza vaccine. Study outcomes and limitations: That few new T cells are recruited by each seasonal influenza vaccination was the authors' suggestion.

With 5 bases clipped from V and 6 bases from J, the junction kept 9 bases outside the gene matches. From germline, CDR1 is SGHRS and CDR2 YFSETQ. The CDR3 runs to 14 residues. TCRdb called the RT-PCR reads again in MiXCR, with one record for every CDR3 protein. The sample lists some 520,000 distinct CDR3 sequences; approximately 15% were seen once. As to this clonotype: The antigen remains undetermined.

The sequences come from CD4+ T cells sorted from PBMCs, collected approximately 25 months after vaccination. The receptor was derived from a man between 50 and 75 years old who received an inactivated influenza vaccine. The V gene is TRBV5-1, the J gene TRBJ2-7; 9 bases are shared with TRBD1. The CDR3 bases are TGCGCCAGCAGACCTCCGGGACAGGGTCTCGAGCAGTACTTC. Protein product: CASRPPGQGLEQYF.